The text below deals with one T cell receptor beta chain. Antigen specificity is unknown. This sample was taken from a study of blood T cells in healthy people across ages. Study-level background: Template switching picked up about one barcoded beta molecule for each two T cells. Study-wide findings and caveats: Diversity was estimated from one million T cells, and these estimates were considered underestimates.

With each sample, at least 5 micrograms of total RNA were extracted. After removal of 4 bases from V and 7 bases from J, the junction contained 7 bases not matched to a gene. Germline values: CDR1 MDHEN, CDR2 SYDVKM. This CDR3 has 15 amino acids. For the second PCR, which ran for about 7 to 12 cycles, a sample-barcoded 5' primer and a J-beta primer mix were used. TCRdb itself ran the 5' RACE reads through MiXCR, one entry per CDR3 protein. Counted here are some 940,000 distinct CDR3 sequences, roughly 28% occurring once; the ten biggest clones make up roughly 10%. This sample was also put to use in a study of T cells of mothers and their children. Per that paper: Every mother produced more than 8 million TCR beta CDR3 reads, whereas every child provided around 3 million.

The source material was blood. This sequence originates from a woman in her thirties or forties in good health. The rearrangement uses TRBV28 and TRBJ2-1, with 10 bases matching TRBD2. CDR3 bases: TGTGCCAGCAGTTCCCGGGTTAGCGGGAGGAATGAGCAGTTCTTC. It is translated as CASSSRVSGRNEQFF.